These 27 T cell receptor beta chains were sequenced from one sample in a study of technical replicates of blood from a handful of donors. The table came from immunoSEQ multiplex PCR; TCRdb's copy has only in-frame clones and leaves some out. The sample consists of 55,000 to 75,000 clones, about 95% of them appearing once. Sequenced input: PBMCs. Every receptor here comes from a human donor in good health. Some clones in this sample may be carry-over from other donors' samples.

This clone was observed a single time. J is TRBJ2-5 and V is TRBV6-1, with TRBD2 matching 10 bases. Germline V gene data show CDR1 as MNHNS and CDR2 as SASEGT. V trimming: 0 bases; J trimming: 2 bases; junction bases outside the gene matches: 0. The CDR3 is 15 residues long. The CDR3 DNA is TGTGCCAGCAGTGAAGCAGCGGGGGGGCAAGAGACCCAGTACTTC. This encodes CASSEAAGGQETQYF.

The rearrangement uses TRBV7-2 and TRBJ2-7; tentatively, D is TRBD2 (6 bases). CDR3 length: 13 amino acids. Per the germline V gene, CDR1 is SGHTA and CDR2 is FQGNSA. Trimming removed 8 bases from V and 1 base from J, with 12 bases in between. In DNA, the CDR3 is TGTGCCAGCCGGGGAGGCGGATCCTACGAGCAGTACTTC. This translates into CASRGGGSYEQYF.

The chain recombines TRBV7-2 with TRBJ2-1; perhaps TRBD2 as D (6 bases). Trimming took off 4 bases at V and 0 bases at J, with 13 bases between the two ends. The CDR3 spans 16 residues. Per the germline V gene, CDR1 is SGHTA and CDR2 is FQGNSA. The CDR3 spells CASSSRAGSSYNEQFF. The CDR3 DNA reads TGTGCCAGCAGCTCACGGGCGGGGAGCTCCTACAATGAGCAGTTCTTC.

In DNA, the CDR3 is TGTGCCAGCAGTCCCGGGACAGGTTTCGGGGAGCTGTTTTTT. Protein product: CASSPGTGFGELFF. This chain links TRBV2 with TRBJ2-2; 8 nucleotides line up with TRBD1. The CDR3 contains 14 residues. Germline assignment: CDR1 SNHLY and CDR2 FYNNEI. V gave up 5 bases and J gave up 7 bases; unmatched junction bases: 6.

V is TRBV4-3 and J is TRBJ1-5, with D hard to call. Trimming removed 0 bases from V and 6 bases from J, with 12 bases in between. The germline V gene encodes CDR1 LGHNA and CDR2 YSLEER. This CDR3 has 15 amino acids. CDR3 loop: CASSQDRGGFQPQHF. In DNA, the CDR3 is TGCGCCAGCAGCCAAGATCGAGGAGGGTTTCAGCCCCAGCATTTT.

This chain uses TRBV20-1 with TRBJ1-2; D gene uncertain. CDR3 length equals 11 residues. V was cut by 0 bases and J by 12 bases, with 11 bases left in between. The germline gives CDR1 DFQATT, CDR2 SNEGSKA (reference sequence). Written as DNA, the CDR3 is TGCAGTGCTAGAGATCTTCGCGGGGACACCTTC. Translation gives CSARDLRGDTF.

V gene TRBV19 combines with J gene TRBJ2-1, with D possibly TRBD2 on 6 matching bases. This CDR3 comprises 14 residues. The germline V and J ends were trimmed by 3 bases and 5 bases, with 11 bases remaining between them. Germline lookup yields CDR1 LNHDA and CDR2 SQIVND (reference sequence). The CDR3 reads CASSMGGDNNEQFF. CDR3 bases: TGTGCCAGTAGTATGGGCGGGGATAACAATGAGCAGTTCTTC.

J is TRBJ1-1 and V is TRBV7-3; D is ambiguous. Looked up from germline, CDR1 is SGHTA and CDR2 is FQGTGA. The CDR3 is 13 residues long. The V and J ends lost 2 bases and 2 bases respectively, with 6 bases between them. CDR3 nucleotide sequence: TGTGCCAGCAGCTTACAGACTAACACTGAAGCTTTCTTT. It is translated as CASSLQTNTEAFF.

The rearrangement links TRBV29-1 to TRBJ2-2; 8 nucleotides agree with TRBD2. The V gene's germline CDR1 is SQVTM and CDR2 ANQGSEA. This CDR3 contains 14 residues. Unmatched junction bases numbered 4, after V lost 5 bases and J lost 2 bases. The CDR3 here is CSVNSGANTGELFF. The CDR3 DNA is TGCAGCGTTAATAGCGGGGCCAACACCGGGGAGCTGTTTTTT.

This clone ranks as medium-sized. Written as DNA, the CDR3 is TGTGCCAGCAGTCCACAGTACAGGGGGAATGGCTACACCTTC. Translation gives CASSPQYRGNGYTF. This chain links TRBV6-5 with TRBJ1-2; TRBD1 matches at 8 bases. V lost 5 bases and J lost 6; bases outside the gene matches: 8. Germline CDR1 MNHEY, CDR2 SVGAGI. This CDR3 has 14 residues.

The rearrangement joins TRBV6-1 to TRBJ2-7; no reliable D call. The CDR3 totals 14 residues. Germline lookup yields CDR1 MNHNS and CDR2 SASEGT. Between the trimmed V and J ends, which lost 3 bases and 1 base, there was a span of 10 bases. CDR3: CASSDLSVSYEQYF. The CDR3 region has the DNA TGTGCCAGCAGTGATCTCTCAGTTTCCTACGAGCAGTACTTC.

This sequence joins TRBV6-6 and TRBJ1-2, with unresolved D. Trimming cost V 6 bases and J 4 bases, with 12 bases left between them. The CDR3 spans 13 residues. Germline CDR1 MNHNY, CDR2 SVGAGI (reference sequence). The CDR3 DNA reads TGTGCCAGCAGCGACACCTATCTCTATGGCTACACCTTC. Protein product: CASSDTYLYGYTF.

The CDR3 DNA sequence: TGCGCCAGCAGCGTAGGGTTCTGGGGACAGGCCTTTGATGGCTACACCTTC. Protein product: CASSVGFWGQAFDGYTF. The V and J genes are TRBV5-1 and TRBJ1-2; TRBD1 agrees at 8 bases. The V segment lost 4 bases and the J segment 6 bases; nucleotides outside the gene matches: 17. CDR3 length: 17 amino acids. The germline CDR1 and CDR2 sequences are SGHRS and YFSETQ. Full variable domain (outside the CDR3, taken from reference TRBV5-1 and TRBJ1-2): KAGVTQTPRYLIKTRGQQVTLSCSPISGHRSVSWYQQTPGQGLQFLFEYFSETQRNKGNFPGRFSGRQFSNSRSEMNVSTLELGDSALYLCASSVGFWGQAFDGYTFGSGTRLTVV.

As DNA, the CDR3 is TGTGCCAGCAGCCAAGGGTCGGAGAGGCCCTACGAGCAGTACTTC. As protein: CASSQGSERPYEQYF. The rearrangement uses TRBV4-2 and TRBJ2-7; D gene ambiguous. Trimming removed 1 base at V and 2 bases at J, with 12 bases between. The CDR3 runs to 15 residues. Germline V gives CDR1 LGHNA, CDR2 YNFKEQ.

The chain joins TRBV15 to TRBJ1-4; D uncertain. Germline loops: CDR1 LNHNV, CDR2 YYDKDF (reference sequence). CDR3 length equals 15 residues. Deletions cut 0 bases from V and 8 bases from J, with 13 bases between. CDR3 amino acids: CATSRDPRGWEKLFF. Written as DNA, the CDR3 is TGTGCCACCAGCAGAGATCCGCGGGGTTGGGAAAAACTGTTTTTT.

This chain links TRBV18 with TRBJ2-7, with D maybe TRBD2 (5 bases). Germline loops: CDR1 KGHSH, CDR2 LQKENI. The CDR3 spans 13 residues. Deletions cut 3 bases from V and 4 bases from J, with 10 bases between. The CDR3 protein is CASSPDEGYEQYF. The CDR3 region has the DNA TGTGCCAGCTCACCGGACGAGGGTTACGAGCAGTACTTC. The whole variable domain, remainder taken from reference TRBV18 and TRBJ2-7, is NAGVMQNPRHLVRRRGQEARLRCSPMKGHSHVYWYRQLPEEGLKFMVYLQKENIIDESGMPKERFSAEFPKEGPSILRIQQVVRGDSAAYFCASSPDEGYEQYFGPGTRLTVT.

J is TRBJ1-2 and V is TRBV19, with 7 positions matching TRBD1. Per the germline V gene, CDR1 is LNHDA and CDR2 is SQIVND (reference sequence). V was pared by 6 bases and J by 2 bases, with 6 bases of the junction left unmatched. CDR3 length: 14 amino acids. CDR3 in amino acids: CASSLTGRNYGYTF. DNA of the CDR3: TGTGCCAGTAGCTTGACAGGGAGGAACTATGGCTACACCTTC. Together with reference TRBV19 and TRBJ1-2, the CDR3 gives the full variable domain: DGGITQSPKYLFRKEGQNVTLSCEQNLNHDAMYWYRQDPGQGLRLIYYSQIVNDFQKGDIAEGYSVSREKKESFPLTVTSAQKNPTAFYLCASSLTGRNYGYTFGSGTRLTVV.

This clone has more than one count but fewer than ten. The V and J genes are TRBV11-2 and TRBJ2-1; 9 bases fit TRBD2. J was trimmed by 4 bases and V by 5 bases; bases with no gene match: 6. Germline V CDR1 and CDR2: SGHAT, FQNNGV. CDR3 length: 15 amino acids. In nucleotides, the CDR3 is TGTGCCAGCAGCCGCGGGGGGGCCCCGTACAATGAGCAGTTCTTC. Translation gives CASSRGGAPYNEQFF. Supplemented by reference TRBV11-2 and TRBJ2-1, the full variable domain reads EAGVAQSPRYKIIEKRQSVAFWCNPISGHATLYWYQQILGQGPKLLIQFQNNGVVDDSQLPKDRFSAERLKGVDSTLKIQPAKLEDSAVYLCASSRGGAPYNEQFFGPGTRLTVL.

The gene calls are TRBV30 and TRBJ2-7, with 10 bases lining up with TRBD1. Per germline, CDR1 GTSNPN and CDR2 SVGIG (reference sequence). Trimming removed 0 bases from V and 3 bases from J; junction bases left unmatched: 5. CDR3 length: 15 residues. The CDR3 sequence is CAWSVGTGVVYEQYF. In nucleotides, the CDR3 is TGTGCCTGGAGTGTTGGGACAGGGGTAGTCTACGAGCAGTACTTC.

This chain connects TRBV5-4 to TRBJ2-7; 11 bases fit TRBD2. Germline lookup yields CDR1 SGHNT and CDR2 YYREEE (reference sequence). This CDR3 has 17 residues. The ends lost 0 bases at V and 2 bases at J; junction bases unmatched: 7. DNA for the CDR3: TGTGCCAGCAGCTTGGGCCCCGGGACTAGCGGTACCTACGAGCAGTACTTC. It is translated as CASSLGPGTSGTYEQYF.

V gene TRBV7-6 combines with J gene TRBJ1-2; possible D gene TRBD1, 5 bases. Per the germline V gene, CDR1 is SGHVS and CDR2 is FNYEAQ. With 4 bases removed from V and 2 bases from J, the gap between germline ends came to 8 bases. CDR3 length: 13 amino acids. The CDR3 here is CASSSGQNYGYTF. In DNA form, the CDR3 reads TGTGCCAGCAGCTCCGGACAAAACTATGGCTACACCTTC.

This chain uses TRBV18 with TRBJ2-7, with TRBD2 identical over 8 bases. CDR1 and CDR2 (germline): KGHSH, LQKENI. CDR3 length: 14 residues. Trimming at V came to 3 bases and at J to 3 bases, leaving 4 bases not matched to a gene. CDR3 amino acids: CASSPHSGNYEQYF. CDR3 nucleotides: TGTGCCAGCTCACCCCATAGCGGGAACTACGAGCAGTACTTC.

The chain recombines TRBV28 with TRBJ1-1; the D gene is possibly TRBD1 (5 bases). V dropped 5 bases and J dropped 6 bases, with 16 bases sitting between them. The CDR3 extends over 14 amino acids. Germline CDR1 and CDR2: MDHEN and SYDVKM. The CDR3 spells CASSLTTAASEAFF. The CDR3 coding sequence is TGTGCCAGCAGTCTAACGACAGCTGCCTCTGAAGCTTTCTTT.

The CDR3 is CAIRDGLAETQYF. DNA of the CDR3: TGTGCCATCAGGGATGGACTAGCTGAGACCCAGTACTTC. The chain combines TRBV10-3 with TRBJ2-5, with 8 positions matching TRBD2. Trimming cost V 6 bases and J 5 bases; bases outside gene matches: 5. The germline gives CDR1 ENHRY, CDR2 SYGVKD. The CDR3 extends over 13 amino acids.

This clone was seen just once. V gene TRBV20-1 combines with J gene TRBJ1-1; D might be TRBD1 (6 bases). Trimming pared 2 bases from V and 8 bases from J, leaving 9 bases between. The length of the CDR3 is 11 residues. Germline assignment: CDR1 DFQATT and CDR2 SNEGSKA (reference sequence). The CDR3 sequence: CSARPDREAFF. The CDR3 region has the DNA TGCAGTGCTAGACCGGACAGAGAAGCTTTCTTT.

The rearrangement uses TRBV27 and TRBJ2-3; the match to TRBD2 covers 9 bases. Germline CDR1 and CDR2: MNHEY and SMNVEV (reference sequence). This CDR3 has 15 residues. Trimming at V came to 6 bases and at J to 2 bases, leaving 6 bases not matched to a gene. The CDR3 region is CASRETSGPTDTQYF. The CDR3 DNA follows: TGTGCCAGCAGAGAGACTAGCGGCCCCACAGATACGCAGTATTTT.

The V and J genes are TRBV6-6 and TRBJ2-1, with TRBD2 matching over 15 bases. This CDR3 has 16 amino acids. Unmatched junction bases numbered 7, after V lost 6 bases and J lost 7 bases. CDR1 is MNHNY, CDR2 SVGAGI, per germline (reference sequence). The CDR3 is CASRDSGTSGRNEQFF. CDR3 nucleotides: TGTGCCAGCAGAGACTCCGGGACTAGCGGGAGGAATGAGCAGTTCTTC.